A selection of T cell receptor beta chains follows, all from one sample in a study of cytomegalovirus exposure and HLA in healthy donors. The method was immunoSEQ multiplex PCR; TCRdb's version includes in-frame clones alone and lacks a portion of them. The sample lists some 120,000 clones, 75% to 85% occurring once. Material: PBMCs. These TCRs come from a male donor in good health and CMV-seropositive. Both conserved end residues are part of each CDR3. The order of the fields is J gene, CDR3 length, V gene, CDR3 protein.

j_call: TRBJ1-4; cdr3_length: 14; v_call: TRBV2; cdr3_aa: CASRAPNSNEKLFF
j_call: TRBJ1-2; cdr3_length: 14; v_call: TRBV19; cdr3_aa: CATELTGKGYGYTF
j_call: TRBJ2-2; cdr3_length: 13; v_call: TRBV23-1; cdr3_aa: CASSQYQAGDVFF
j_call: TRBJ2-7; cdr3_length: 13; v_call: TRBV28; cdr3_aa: CASTPGQFYEQYF
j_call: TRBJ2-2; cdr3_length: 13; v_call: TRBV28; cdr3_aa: CASSPREVGELFF
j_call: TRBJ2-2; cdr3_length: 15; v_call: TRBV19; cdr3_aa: CASSKGTGVRGELFF
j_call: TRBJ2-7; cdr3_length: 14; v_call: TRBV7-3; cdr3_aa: CASSFDGGLDEQYF
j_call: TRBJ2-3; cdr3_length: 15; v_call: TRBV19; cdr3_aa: CASRAIAGEFNTQYF
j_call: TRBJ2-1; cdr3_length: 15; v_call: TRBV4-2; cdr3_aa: CASSQDRQGYNEQFF
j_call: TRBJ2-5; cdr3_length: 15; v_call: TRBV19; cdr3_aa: CASSIRYGQGGTQYF
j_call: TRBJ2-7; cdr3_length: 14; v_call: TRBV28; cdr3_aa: CASSRSGQSDEQYF
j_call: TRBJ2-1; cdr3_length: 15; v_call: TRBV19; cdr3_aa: CASTLGGSSYNEQFF
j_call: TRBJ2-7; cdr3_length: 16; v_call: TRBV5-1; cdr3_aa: CASSLSAGQGANEQYF
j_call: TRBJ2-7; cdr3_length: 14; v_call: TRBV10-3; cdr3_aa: CAISSSSSGVGAYF
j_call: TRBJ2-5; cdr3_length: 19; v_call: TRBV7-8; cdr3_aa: CASSRTSGTLLDAQETQYF